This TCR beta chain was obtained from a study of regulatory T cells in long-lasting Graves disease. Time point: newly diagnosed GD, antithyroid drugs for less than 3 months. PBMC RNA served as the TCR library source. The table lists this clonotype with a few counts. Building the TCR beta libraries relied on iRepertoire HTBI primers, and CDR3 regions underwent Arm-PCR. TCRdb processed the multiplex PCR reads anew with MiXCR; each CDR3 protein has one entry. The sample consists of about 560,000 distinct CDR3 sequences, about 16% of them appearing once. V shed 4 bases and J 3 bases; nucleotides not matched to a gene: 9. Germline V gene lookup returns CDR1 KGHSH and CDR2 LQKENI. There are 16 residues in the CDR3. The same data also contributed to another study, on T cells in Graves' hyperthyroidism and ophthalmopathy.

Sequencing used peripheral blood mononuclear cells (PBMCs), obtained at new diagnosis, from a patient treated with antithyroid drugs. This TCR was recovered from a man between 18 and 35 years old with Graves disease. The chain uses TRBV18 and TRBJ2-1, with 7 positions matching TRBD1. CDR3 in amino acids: CASSQTQGVSYNEQFF. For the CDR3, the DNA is TGTGCCAGCTCACAAACCCAGGGGGTTAGCTACAATGAGCAGTTCTTC.